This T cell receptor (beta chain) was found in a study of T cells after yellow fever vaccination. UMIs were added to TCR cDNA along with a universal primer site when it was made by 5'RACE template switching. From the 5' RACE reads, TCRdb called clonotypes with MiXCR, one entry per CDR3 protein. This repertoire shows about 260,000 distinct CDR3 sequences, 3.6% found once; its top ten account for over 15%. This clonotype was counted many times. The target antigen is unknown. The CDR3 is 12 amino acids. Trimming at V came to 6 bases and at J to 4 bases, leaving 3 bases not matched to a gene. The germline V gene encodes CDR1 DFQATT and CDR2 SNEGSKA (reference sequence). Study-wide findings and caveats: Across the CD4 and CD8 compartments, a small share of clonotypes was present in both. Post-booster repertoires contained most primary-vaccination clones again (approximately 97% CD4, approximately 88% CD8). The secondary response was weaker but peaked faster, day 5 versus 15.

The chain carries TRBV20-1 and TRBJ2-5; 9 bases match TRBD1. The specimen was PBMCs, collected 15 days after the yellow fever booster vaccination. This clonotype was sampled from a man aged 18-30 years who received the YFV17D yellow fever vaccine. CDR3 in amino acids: CSATGGPETQYF. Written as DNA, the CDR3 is TGCAGTGCCACAGGGGGCCCAGAGACCCAGTACTTC.